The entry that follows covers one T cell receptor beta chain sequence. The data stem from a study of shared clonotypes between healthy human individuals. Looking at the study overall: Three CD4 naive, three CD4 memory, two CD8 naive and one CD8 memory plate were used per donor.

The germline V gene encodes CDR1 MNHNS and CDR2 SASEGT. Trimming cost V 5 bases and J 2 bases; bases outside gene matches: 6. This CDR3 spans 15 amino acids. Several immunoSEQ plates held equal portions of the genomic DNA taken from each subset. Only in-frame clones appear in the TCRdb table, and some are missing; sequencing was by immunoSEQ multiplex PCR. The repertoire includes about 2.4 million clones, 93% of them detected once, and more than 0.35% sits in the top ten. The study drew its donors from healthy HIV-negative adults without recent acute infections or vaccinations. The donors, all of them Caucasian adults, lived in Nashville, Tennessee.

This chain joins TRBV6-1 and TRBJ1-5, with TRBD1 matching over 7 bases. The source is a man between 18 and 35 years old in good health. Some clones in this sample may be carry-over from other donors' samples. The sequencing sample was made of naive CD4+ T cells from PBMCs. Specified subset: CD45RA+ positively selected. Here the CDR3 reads CASSLQGGRNQPQHF. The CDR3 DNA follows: TGTGCCAGCAGTCTTCAGGGGGGACGCAATCAGCCCCAGCATTTT.